This TCR beta chain was documented in a study of T cell changes during pregnancy in multiple sclerosis. This table comes from immunoSEQ multiplex PCR, and its TCRdb copy is limited to in-frame clones, with some not included. Here the sample spans tens of thousands of clones, less than 90% being singletons. The CDR3 runs to 16 residues. V was clipped by 5 bases and J by 0 bases, with 16 bases between them. The V gene's germline CDR1 is MDHEN and CDR2 SYDVKM. The material sequenced was CD4+ T cells from peripheral blood mononuclear cells, taken in the first trimester of pregnancy. The TCR sequence derives from a female donor in good health, enrolled as a control in a pregnancy study. This chain connects TRBV28 to TRBJ1-1; D ambiguous. Here the CDR3 reads CASSLTLSGMNTEAFF. DNA of the CDR3: TGTGCCAGCAGTCTTACGTTATCAGGAATGAACACTGAAGCTTTCTTT.